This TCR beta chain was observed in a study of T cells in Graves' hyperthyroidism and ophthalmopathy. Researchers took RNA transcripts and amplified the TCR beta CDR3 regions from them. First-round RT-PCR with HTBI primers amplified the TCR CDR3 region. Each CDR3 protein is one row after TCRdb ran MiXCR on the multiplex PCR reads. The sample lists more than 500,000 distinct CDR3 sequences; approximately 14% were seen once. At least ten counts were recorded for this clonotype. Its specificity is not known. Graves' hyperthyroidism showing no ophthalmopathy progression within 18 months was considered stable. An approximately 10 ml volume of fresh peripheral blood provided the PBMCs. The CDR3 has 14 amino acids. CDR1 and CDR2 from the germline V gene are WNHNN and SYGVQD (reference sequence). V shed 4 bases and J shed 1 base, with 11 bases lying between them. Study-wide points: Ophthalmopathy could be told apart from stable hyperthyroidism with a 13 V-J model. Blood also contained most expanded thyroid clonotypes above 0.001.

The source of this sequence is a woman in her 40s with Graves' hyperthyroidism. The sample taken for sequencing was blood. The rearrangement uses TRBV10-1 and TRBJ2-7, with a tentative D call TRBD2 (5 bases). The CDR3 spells CASSAGGLSYEQYF. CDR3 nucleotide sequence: TGCGCCAGCAGTGCAGGAGGATTATCCTACGAGCAGTACTTC.